Given below is one T cell receptor (beta chain) in context. No antigen is known for it. CDR3 length equals 14 residues. From germline, CDR1 is MNHEY and CDR2 SVGAGI. The germline V and J ends were trimmed by 4 bases and 7 bases, with 11 bases remaining between them. This sample is part of a study of cytotoxic CD8 clonotypes in ibrutinib-treated CLL. The assay was immunoSEQ multiplex PCR, and TCRdb's table has in-frame clones only and misses some. Here the sample spans about 300,000 clones, approximately 76% being singletons. Study conclusions and caveats: Before falling back toward baseline at progression, clonality had risen at the time of ibrutinib response.

The sequences come from PBMCs, collected at disease progression, from a patient treated with ibrutinib. This chain links TRBV6-5 with TRBJ1-6, with D possibly TRBD1 on 5 matching bases. The sequence derives from a human donor with chronic lymphocytic leukemia. The CDR3 here is CASSFRAENSPLHF. CDR3 DNA sequence: TGTGCCAGCAGTTTCAGGGCGGAGAATTCACCCCTCCACTTT.